The entry that follows covers one T cell receptor beta chain sequence. The antigen remains unidentified. Per the germline V gene, CDR1 is MDHEN and CDR2 is SYDVKM. The CDR3 totals 16 residues. The V gene lost 10 bases and the J gene lost 1 base, with 22 bases spanning the gap. Measured with immunoSEQ multiplex PCR; TCRdb has only the in-frame clones, and not every one. Counted here are a few thousand clones, approximately 63% occurring once; the ten biggest clones make up about 25%. The sample originates from a study of CD39 and CD103 CD8 tumor-infiltrating T cells. Negative selection enriched T cells; tumor-infiltrating lymphocyte samples also used EpCAM beads. DN, SP and DP CD8 TIL subsets came from CD39/CD103 sorting of CD3+CD4-CD8+CD45RA- cells. Study results and limitations: DN TIL clonotypes largely overlapped peripheral memory CD8 repertoires, unlike DP. DP CD8 TILs appeared more oligoclonal than DN and SP CD8 TILs and blood memory CD8 T cells.

The sequenced material came from CD39- CD103- CD8+ T cells sorted from the tumor. Described subset: CD103-CD39- double-negative CD45RA- CD8 T cells. This chain connects TRBV28 to TRBJ1-2; a weak D match, TRBD1 (6 bases). The sequence was collected from a human donor with head and neck squamous cell carcinoma. The CDR3 coding sequence is TGTGCCACAAACAGGGTCGTCACCCTGCTTAACTATGGCTACACCTTC. Encoded protein: CATNRVVTLLNYGYTF.